This TCR beta chain emerged from a study of control samples from healthy donors and cancer patients. The J segment lost 2 bases and the V segment lost 4 bases, leaving 10 bases of the junction unmatched. Germline V lookup: CDR1 WNHNN, CDR2 SYGVQD (reference sequence). The CDR3 has 16 amino acids. Repertoires were generated with immunoSEQ multiplex PCR, while TCRdb's copy carries only in-frame clones and drops some. The sample holds approximately 170,000 clones; around nine tenths are singletons and the top ten take 0.65% to 0.75%. The gene calls are TRBV10-1 and TRBJ1-2; 7 nucleotides align to TRBD1. This clonotype was sampled from a woman aged 30 to 39 in good health. Sequenced: blood. The CDR3 nucleotides read TGCGCCAGCAGTGTTCCAAAGCGGACAGGAAACTATGGCTACACCTTC. Translating gives CASSVPKRTGNYGYTF.